This T cell receptor beta chain is drawn from a study of cytomegalovirus exposure and HLA in healthy donors. The study's findings and limits: In vitro testing confirmed a few CMV-associated chains as specific for CMV antigens. Some TCR beta chains (roughly 160 of them) were listed as cytomegalovirus-associated.

It was healthy bone marrow donors who served as donors. As to this clone: Its matching antigen is unknown.

A multiplex PCR was run with 60 Vbeta primers and 13 Jbeta primers. Clones were read by immunoSEQ multiplex PCR, and TCRdb kept only the in-frame ones, dropping some. The repertoire holds 100,000 to 150,000 clones, with approximately 72% as singletons. The CDR3 sequence is 15 residues long. Germline loops: CDR1 SGHRS, CDR2 YFSETQ. V was cut by 0 bases and J by 7 bases, with 13 bases left in between. The sample was PBMCs. This sequence joins TRBV5-1 and TRBJ1-4; no firm D call. The TCR sequence derives from a woman in her 50s in good health and CMV-seropositive. The CDR3 bases are TGCGCCAGCAGCTTGGCGGGTCGGGTTTCTGAAAAACTGTTTTTT. This encodes CASSLAGRVSEKLFF.